These 16 T cell receptor beta chains share one sample of origin, sequenced in a study of T cells in Graves' hyperthyroidism and ophthalmopathy. TCR beta CDR3 region amplification was performed from RNA transcripts. HTBI primers were employed in a first-round RT-PCR of the TCR CDR3. TCRdb re-called the multiplex PCR reads with MiXCR, one entry per CDR3 protein. The sample consists of some 420,000 distinct CDR3 sequences, around 15% of them appearing once. Sequencing was done on a sample of blood. The receptor set was obtained from a woman aged 18 to 35 with Graves' hyperthyroidism.

The chain carries TRBV19 and TRBJ2-7; 8 bases agree with TRBD1. The V and J ends lost 5 bases and 3 bases, in that order; junction bases with no gene match: 12. Germline V gives CDR1 LNHDA, CDR2 SQIVND (reference sequence). CDR3 length: 16 residues. The CDR3, as DNA: TGTGCCAGTAGTGGGTCCCCCGGACAGGGTTTCTACGAGCAGTACTTC. As protein: CASSGSPGQGFYEQYF. Together with reference TRBV19 and TRBJ2-7, the CDR3 gives the full variable domain: DGGITQSPKYLFRKEGQNVTLSCEQNLNHDAMYWYRQDPGQGLRLIYYSQIVNDFQKGDIAEGYSVSREKKESFPLTVTSAQKNPTAFYLCASSGSPGQGFYEQYFGPGTRLTVT.

This clonotype was recorded many times. CDR3 nucleotides: TGTGCCAGCAGCATGCACAGGGGGCGCGAGACCCAGTACTTC. This gives the protein CASSMHRGRETQYF. The V and J genes are TRBV11-2 and TRBJ2-5; TRBD1 matches 9 bases. J was trimmed by 5 bases and V by 5 bases; bases with no gene match: 6. Germline loops: CDR1 SGHAT, CDR2 FQNNGV. CDR3 size: 14 residues.

This clonotype was recorded many times. The chain couples TRBV2 to TRBJ1-2, with D hard to call. Trimming took off 6 bases at V and 6 bases at J, with 8 bases between the two ends. The CDR3 has 11 amino acids. The germline V gene has CDR1 SNHLY and CDR2 FYNNEI. The CDR3, as DNA: TGTGCCAGCAGGATGGGTGATGGCTACACCTTC. It encodes CASRMGDGYTF.

There are a few counts of this clonotype. The rearrangement uses TRBV6-1 and TRBJ1-1, with D possibly being TRBD1 (5 bases). V gave up 3 bases and J gave up 6 bases, with 8 bases separating them. Germline V gives CDR1 MNHNS, CDR2 SASEGT. This CDR3 region has 12 residues. CDR3 sequence reads: CASSEGRAEAFF. The DNA for the CDR3 is TGTGCCAGCAGTGAGGGGCGAGCTGAAGCTTTCTTT.

The table lists this clonotype with many counts. The V and J genes are TRBV20-1 and TRBJ2-1, with 10 bases matching TRBD2. CDR1 is DFQATT and CDR2 is SNEGSKA in the germline V gene (reference sequence). This CDR3 region has 15 residues. Trimming cost V 1 base and J 4 bases; bases outside gene matches: 4. The CDR3 DNA follows: TGCAGTGCTAGAGGGGAGCGGGAGGGTTACAATGAGCAGTTCTTC. It translates to CSARGEREGYNEQFF.

In this sample, this clonotype turned up many times. The chain has TRBV27 and TRBJ2-7; TRBD2 matches at 8 bases. V lost 7 bases, J lost 0 bases, and 17 bases stayed unmatched. The CDR3 has 18 amino acids. Looked up from germline, CDR1 is MNHEY and CDR2 is SMNVEV (reference sequence). In DNA form, the CDR3 reads TGTGCCAGCAAACCATTCTCGGGAGGTAGCGGGAACTCCTACGAGCAGTACTTC. Protein product: CASKPFSGGSGNSYEQYF.

In this sample, this clonotype turned up a few times. CDR3 sequence: CASIGYRDPYNEQFF. In DNA, the CDR3 is TGTGCCAGCATTGGATACAGGGATCCCTACAATGAGCAGTTCTTC. The chain carries TRBV6-1 and TRBJ2-1, with D perhaps matching TRBD1 (6 bases). Germline lookup yields CDR1 MNHNS and CDR2 SASEGT. V was pared by 7 bases and J by 2 bases, with 15 bases between. This CDR3 has 15 amino acids.

This clonotype was counted only a few times. This chain connects TRBV6-6 to TRBJ2-2; D gene uncertain. From germline, CDR1 is MNHNY and CDR2 SVGAGI (reference sequence). The CDR3 runs to 16 residues. V lost 1 base, J lost 0 bases, and 9 bases lay in between. In nucleotides, the CDR3 is TGTGCCAGCAGTTACTTTCGGCGTTCGAACACCGGGGAGCTGTTTTTT. Translated, it gives CASSYFRRSNTGELFF.

The chain carries TRBV19 and TRBJ2-5; 14 bases are shared with TRBD2. This CDR3 has 17 residues. V lost 5 bases, J lost 0 bases, and 5 bases stayed unmatched. Germline lookup yields CDR1 LNHDA and CDR2 SQIVND (reference sequence). This chain's CDR3 is CASSPRTSGRHQETQYF. CDR3 sequence (DNA): TGTGCCAGTAGTCCCAGGACTAGCGGGAGGCACCAAGAGACCCAGTACTTC. Variable domain in full (rest from reference TRBV19 and TRBJ2-5): DGGITQSPKYLFRKEGQNVTLSCEQNLNHDAMYWYRQDPGQGLRLIYYSQIVNDFQKGDIAEGYSVSREKKESFPLTVTSAQKNPTAFYLCASSPRTSGRHQETQYFGPGTRLLVL.

This clonotype was seen repeatedly, ten times or more. The gene calls are TRBV20-1 and TRBJ2-7; D is unclear. Germline CDR1 and CDR2: DFQATT and SNEGSKA (reference sequence). V was trimmed by 6 bases and J by 2 bases, leaving 11 bases between them. The CDR3 totals 12 residues. DNA of the CDR3: TGCAGTGCCTCACGGACCACCTACGAGCAGTACTTC. This encodes CSASRTTYEQYF.

Only a few counts were recorded for this clonotype. V and J are TRBV6-2 or TRBV6-3 and TRBJ2-1, with TRBD2 matching over 13 bases. V trimming: 6 bases; J trimming: 12 bases; junction bases outside the gene matches: 5. The CDR3 has 13 residues. Per the germline V gene, CDR1 is MNHEY and CDR2 is SVGEGT. The CDR3 is CASRTSGRAGQFF. The CDR3 DNA reads as TGTGCCAGCAGAACTAGCGGGAGGGCCGGGCAGTTCTTC.

This clonotype was seen ten or more times. This chain uses TRBV9 with TRBJ1-5, with D uncertain. V shed 0 bases and J shed 7 bases, with 8 bases lying between them. The CDR3 extends over 13 amino acids. Germline CDR1 reads SGDLS; CDR2 reads YYNGEE. Written as DNA, the CDR3 is TGTGCCAGCAGCGTAGGTGAGGGACAGCCCCAGCATTTT. Residues: CASSVGEGQPQHF. Using reference TRBV9 and TRBJ1-5 for the parts outside the CDR3, the full variable domain is DSGVTQTPKHLITATGQRVTLRCSPRSGDLSVYWYQQSLDQGLQFLIQYYNGEERAKGNILERFSAQQFPDLHSELNLSSLELGDSALYFCASSVGEGQPQHFGDGTRLSIL.

V usage is TRBV18 and J usage is TRBJ2-3; perhaps TRBD1 as D (6 bases). Germline values: CDR1 KGHSH, CDR2 LQKENI. The CDR3 loop spans 16 amino acids. Between the trimmed V and J ends, which lost 3 bases and 5 bases, there was a span of 18 bases. Here the CDR3 reads CASSPLTGDLGDTQYF. The DNA of the CDR3 is TGTGCCAGCTCACCCCTGACAGGTGACCTCGGAGATACGCAGTATTTT.

This rearrangement joins TRBV4-1 to TRBJ2-7; a possible D gene is TRBD1 (5 bases). Germline assignment: CDR1 MGHRA and CDR2 YSYEKL. The CDR3 contains 14 residues. Trimming pared 0 bases from V and 3 bases from J, leaving 9 bases between. DNA of the CDR3: TGCGCCAGCAGCCAAGATGCCAGGGACTACGAGCAGTACTTC. It encodes CASSQDARDYEQYF.

The rearrangement uses TRBV6-1 and TRBJ1-2, with 7 bases lining up with TRBD1. Trimming at V came to 6 bases and at J to 3 bases, leaving 7 bases not matched to a gene. The length of the CDR3 is 14 residues. Germline CDR1 is MNHNS and CDR2 is SASEGT. The chain's CDR3 is CASRGQAGYYGYTF. The DNA for the CDR3 is TGTGCCAGCAGAGGACAGGCCGGATACTATGGCTACACCTTC.

This clonotype turned up a few times. The V and J genes are TRBV6-4 and TRBJ1-1; 7 bases line up with TRBD1. The germline V gene has CDR1 MRHNA and CDR2 SNTAGT. There are 14 residues in the CDR3. V lost 5 bases, J lost 5 bases, and 8 bases stayed unmatched. This chain's CDR3 is CASSQPRGRTEAFF. DNA of the CDR3: TGTGCCAGCAGTCAGCCCAGGGGGAGGACTGAAGCTTTCTTT.